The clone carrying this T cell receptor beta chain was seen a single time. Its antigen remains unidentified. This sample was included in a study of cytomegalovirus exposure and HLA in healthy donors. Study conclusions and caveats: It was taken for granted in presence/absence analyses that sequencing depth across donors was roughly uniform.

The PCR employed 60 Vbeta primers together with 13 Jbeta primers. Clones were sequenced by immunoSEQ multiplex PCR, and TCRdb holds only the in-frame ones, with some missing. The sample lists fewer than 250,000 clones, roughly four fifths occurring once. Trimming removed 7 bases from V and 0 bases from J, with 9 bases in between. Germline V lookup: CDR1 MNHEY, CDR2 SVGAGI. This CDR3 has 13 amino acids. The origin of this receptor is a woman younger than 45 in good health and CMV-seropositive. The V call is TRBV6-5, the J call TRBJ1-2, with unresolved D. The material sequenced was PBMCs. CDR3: CASMARTNYGYTF. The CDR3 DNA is TGTGCCAGCATGGCCAGGACTAACTATGGCTACACCTTC.